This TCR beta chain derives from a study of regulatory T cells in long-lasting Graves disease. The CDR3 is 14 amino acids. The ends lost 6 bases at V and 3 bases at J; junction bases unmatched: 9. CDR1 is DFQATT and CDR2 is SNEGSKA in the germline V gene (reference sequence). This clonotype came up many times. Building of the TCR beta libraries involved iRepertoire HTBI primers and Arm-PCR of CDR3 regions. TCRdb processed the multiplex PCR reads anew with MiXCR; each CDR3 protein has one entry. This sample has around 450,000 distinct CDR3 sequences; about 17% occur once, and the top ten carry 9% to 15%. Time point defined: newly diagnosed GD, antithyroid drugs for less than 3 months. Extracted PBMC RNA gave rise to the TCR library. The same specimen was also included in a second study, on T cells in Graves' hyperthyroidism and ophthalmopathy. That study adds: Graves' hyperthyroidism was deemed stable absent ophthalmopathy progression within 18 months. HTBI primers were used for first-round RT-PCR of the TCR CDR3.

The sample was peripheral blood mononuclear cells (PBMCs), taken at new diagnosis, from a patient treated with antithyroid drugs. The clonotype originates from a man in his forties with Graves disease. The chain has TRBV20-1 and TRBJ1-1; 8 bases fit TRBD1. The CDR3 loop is CSANTRTGYTEAFF. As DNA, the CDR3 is TGCAGTGCGAACACTCGGACAGGGTACACTGAAGCTTTCTTT.